These 20 T cell receptor beta chains came from one sample sequenced in a study of T cell repertoires in cytomegalovirus infection. TCRdb re-called the reads through MiXCR, storing one row per CDR3 protein. The sample has approximately 700,000 distinct CDR3 sequences, approximately 34% seen once. Sample: PBMCs. These receptors came from a human donor in good health (CMV status not recorded). Some clones in this sample may be carry-over from other donors' samples.

The gene calls are TRBV19 and TRBJ1-2, with TRBD1 matching 7 bases. Germline CDR1 is LNHDA and CDR2 is SQIVND (reference sequence). The CDR3 has 15 residues. Unmatched junction bases numbered 7, after V lost 6 bases and J lost 0 bases. The CDR3 here is CASSQGQATNYGYTF. CDR3 DNA sequence: TGTGCCAGTAGCCAAGGACAGGCTACTAACTATGGCTACACCTTC.

As regards this clonotype: A much larger clone lies one base from this, so it may be a read error. This chain joins TRBV7-9 and TRBJ2-3; 7 bases map to TRBD1. Germline V gene data show CDR1 as SEHNR and CDR2 as FQNEAQ (reference sequence). This CDR3 has 16 residues. The CDR3 reads CASSFGQDEPTETQYF. CDR3 nucleotides: TGTGCCAGCAGCTTCGGACAGGACGAACCAACAGAGACGCAGTATTTT.

This clonotype has at least ten counts. The chain employs TRBV12-3 or TRBV12-4 and TRBJ1-1; D is uncertain. This CDR3 comprises 13 residues. The V gene lost 4 bases and the J gene lost 1 base, with 7 bases spanning the gap. Written as DNA, the CDR3 is TGTGCCAGCAGTTACAGCGCGAACACTGAAGCTTTCTTT. Translation gives CASSYSANTEAFF.

This clonotype was seen only a few times. The genes are TRBV11-2 and TRBJ2-7; D might be TRBD1 (7 bases). V shed 2 bases and J shed 3 bases, with 14 bases lying between them. CDR3 size: 15 residues. Germline CDR1 reads SGHAT; CDR2 reads FQNNGV. The CDR3 sequence is CASSLRAGGYYEQYF. For the CDR3, the DNA is TGTGCCAGCAGCTTAAGGGCAGGGGGGTACTACGAGCAGTACTTC.

This clonotype was found a few times. The V and J genes are TRBV6-2 or TRBV6-3 and TRBJ2-1; possible D gene TRBD2, 5 bases. CDR1 is MNHEY and CDR2 is SVGEGT in the germline V gene. The V end was cut by 5 bases, the J end by 2 bases, with 13 bases between. This CDR3 region has 15 residues. The CDR3 DNA follows: TGTGCCAGCAGTCGGCTAGCCATTACCTACAATGAGCAGTTCTTC. This sequence encodes CASSRLAITYNEQFF.

The chain has TRBV7-3 and TRBJ2-5; D might be TRBD1 (8 bases). Trimming shortened V by 6 bases and J by 5 bases, and 19 bases separated the two germline ends. The germline V gene has CDR1 SGHTA and CDR2 FQGTGA. The CDR3 covers 15 residues. The CDR3 nucleotides read TGTGCCAGCAGGACATCCGACAGGGGAGGGGAGACCCAGTACTTC. It is translated as CASRTSDRGGETQYF.

This clonotype was seen more than once but under ten times. This chain connects TRBV7-9 to TRBJ2-6; D is uncertain. The CDR3 sequence is 18 residues long. From germline, CDR1 is SEHNR and CDR2 FQNEAQ (reference sequence). The V end lost 3 bases, the J end lost 0 bases, and 15 bases lay between the germline ends. CDR3 amino acids: CASSFREKLLSGANVLTF. In DNA, the CDR3 is TGTGCCAGCAGCTTTAGAGAAAAACTCCTCTCTGGGGCCAACGTCCTGACTTTC.

This clonotype was recorded a few times. This sequence joins TRBV20-1 and TRBJ1-2; D is uncertain. The CDR3 runs 18 residues. Trimming removed 0 bases from V and 1 base from J, with 21 bases in between. Per germline, CDR1 DFQATT and CDR2 SNEGSKA (reference sequence). CDR3: CSARDLASSGGFNYGYTF. CDR3 bases: TGCAGTGCTAGAGATCTGGCGTCCAGTGGAGGGTTTAACTATGGCTACACCTTC.

The chain couples TRBV5-6 to TRBJ2-1, with 9 bases identical to TRBD2. V lost 0 bases to trimming and J lost 3 bases; unmatched junction nucleotides: 4. The CDR3 runs to 16 residues. CDR1 SGHDT and CDR2 YYEEEE come from the germline V gene. The CDR3 region is CASSLVAGAIYNEQFF. The CDR3 DNA follows: TGTGCCAGCAGCTTGGTAGCGGGAGCAATCTACAATGAGCAGTTCTTC.

The chain combines TRBV15 with TRBJ1-1; D uncertain. Per germline, CDR1 LNHNV and CDR2 YYDKDF (reference sequence). This CDR3 has 16 amino acids. Deletions cut 4 bases from V and 0 bases from J, with 15 bases between. The CDR3 reads CATSTPTGFMNTEAFF. The CDR3 region has the DNA TGTGCCACCAGCACCCCAACGGGATTCATGAACACTGAAGCTTTCTTT.

In regard to this clonotype: A much larger clone differs by one base, so this may be a read error. V is TRBV12-3 or TRBV12-4 and J is TRBJ1-2; TRBD1 agrees at 9 bases. V was clipped by 1 base and J by 12 bases; unmatched bases: 9. This CDR3 is 14 amino acids long. The CDR3 loop is CASSLDRGRSGDTF. CDR3 nucleotides: TGTGCCAGCAGTTTAGACAGGGGGCGTAGCGGCGACACCTTC.

The rearrangement uses TRBV20-1 and TRBJ1-1; D gene uncertain. The CDR3 runs to 13 residues. V shed 0 bases and J shed 5 bases, with 10 bases lying between them. The germline V gene has CDR1 DFQATT and CDR2 SNEGSKA (reference sequence). The CDR3 reads CSARDSRGTEAFF. The CDR3 coding sequence is TGCAGTGCTAGAGATTCTCGGGGAACTGAAGCTTTCTTT.

This clonotype was observed a single time. The chain couples TRBV6-8 to TRBJ1-5; no definite D call. V lost 6 bases, J lost 0 bases, and 6 bases lay in between. The length of the CDR3 is 13 residues. Germline V gives CDR1 MNHGY, CDR2 SAAAGT. The CDR3, as DNA: TGTGCCAGCAGCGAACATAGCAATCAGCCCCAGCATTTT. Residues: CASSEHSNQPQHF.

The rearrangement joins TRBV2 to TRBJ1-2; a possible D gene is TRBD1 (5 bases). Between the trimmed V and J ends, which lost 3 bases and 5 bases, there was a span of 16 bases. Germline CDR1 SNHLY, CDR2 FYNNEI. The CDR3 consists of 15 residues. The CDR3 loop reads CASSEAGQGYYGYTF. CDR3 nucleotides: TGTGCCAGCAGTGAGGCGGGGCAGGGATATTATGGCTACACCTTC.

This clonotype was counted at least ten times. The V call is TRBV11-2, the J call TRBJ1-3; D gene unclear. V shed 1 base and J shed 0 bases, with 4 bases lying between them. Germline CDR1 SGHAT, CDR2 FQNNGV. This CDR3 is built from 14 residues. The CDR3 loop reads CASSLGISGNTIYF. CDR3 DNA: TGTGCCAGCAGCTTAGGGATCTCTGGAAACACCATATATTTT.

This clonotype came up many times. J is TRBJ2-1 and V is TRBV10-2; tentative D call: TRBD1 (6 bases). V was pared by 0 bases and J by 0 bases, with 15 bases between. CDR1 WSHSY and CDR2 SAAADI come from the germline V gene. CDR3 size: 18 residues. CDR3 sequence: CASSESPIRGASYNEQFF. The CDR3 DNA reads as TGCGCCAGCAGTGAGTCGCCGATCAGGGGCGCCTCCTACAATGAGCAGTTCTTC.

The count of this clonotype is one. This chain connects TRBV28 to TRBJ2-1; either TRBD1 or TRBD2 may fit D (6 bases each). Germline V CDR1 and CDR2: MDHEN, SYDVKM. This CDR3 is built from 13 residues. The V gene lost 7 bases and the J gene lost 8 bases, with 15 bases spanning the gap. The CDR3 DNA sequence: TGTGCCAGCACCCCGACCGGGGGCCATGAGCAGTTCTTC. This gives the protein CASTPTGGHEQFF.

The chain has TRBV7-2 and TRBJ2-2, with no clear D. V lost 3 bases and J 6 bases, leaving 14 bases between the germline ends. This CDR3 spans 15 amino acids. CDR1 is SGHTA, CDR2 FQGNSA, per germline. Written as DNA, the CDR3 is TGTGCCAGCAGCTTCCCCCTCCCTTCCGCCGGGGAGCTGTTTTTT. It codes for CASSFPLPSAGELFF.

This clonotype has just one count. The gene calls are TRBV5-5 and TRBJ2-1; D may be TRBD2 (7 bases). The CDR3 extends over 18 amino acids. Trimming took off 3 bases at V and 0 bases at J, with 19 bases between the two ends. CDR1 and CDR2 from the germline V gene are SGHKS and YYEKEE (reference sequence). The CDR3 nucleotides read TGTGCCAGCAGCTCGCGGGGCGGGGGCTTTAGCTCCTACAATGAGCAGTTCTTC. As protein: CASSSRGGGFSSYNEQFF. The whole variable domain, filled in from reference TRBV5-5 and TRBJ2-1, reads DAGVTQSPTHLIKTRGQQVTLRCSPISGHKSVSWYQQVLGQGPQFIFQYYEKEERGRGNFPDRFSARQFPNYSSELNVNALLLGDSALYLCASSSRGGGFSSYNEQFFGPGTRLTVL.

This clonotype has a handful of counts. The chain couples TRBV15 to TRBJ2-7; TRBD1 aligns across 10 bases. Germline loops: CDR1 LNHNV, CDR2 YYDKDF (reference sequence). Trimming cost V 5 bases and J 3 bases; bases outside gene matches: 16. This CDR3 has 18 residues. CDR3 sequence reads: CATSGSNLPGQGFYEQYF. CDR3 sequence (DNA): TGTGCCACCAGCGGGTCCAATCTGCCGGGACAGGGGTTCTACGAGCAGTACTTC.